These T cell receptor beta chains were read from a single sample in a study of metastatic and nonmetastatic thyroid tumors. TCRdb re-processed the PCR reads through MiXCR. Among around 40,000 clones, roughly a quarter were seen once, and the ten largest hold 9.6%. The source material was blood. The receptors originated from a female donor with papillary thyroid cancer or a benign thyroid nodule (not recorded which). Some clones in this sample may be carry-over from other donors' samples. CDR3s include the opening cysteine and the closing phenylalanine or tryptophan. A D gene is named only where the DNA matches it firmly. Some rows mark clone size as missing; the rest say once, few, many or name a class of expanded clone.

CDR3 DNA: TGTGCCAGCAGTTTAGGCCGAAATGAGCAGTTCTTC; CDR3 protein: CASSLGRNEQFF; D gene: .; V gene: TRBV28; clone size: few; J gene: TRBJ2-1
CDR3 DNA: TGTGCCAGCAGTCTCCCTTGTAGAGTGACACCTGGGGCCAACGTCCTGGCTTTC; CDR3 protein: CASSLPCRVTPGANVLAF; D gene: .; V gene: TRBV27; clone size: .; J gene: TRBJ2-6
CDR3 DNA: TGTGCCAGCAGCTCACTTCGGGGACAGGGAAATGAGCAGTTCTTC; CDR3 protein: CASSSLRGQGNEQFF; D gene: TRBD1; V gene: TRBV6-1; clone size: medium-sized; J gene: TRBJ2-1
CDR3 DNA: TGTGCCAGCAGTCCAGGACGGCCCGGGCAGTTCTTC; CDR3 protein: CASSPGRPGQFF; D gene: .; V gene: TRBV12-3/TRBV12-4; clone size: .; J gene: TRBJ2-1
CDR3 DNA: TGTGCTAGTGGTTTGGGGACAGGGGGAAAACAAGAGACCCAGTACTTC; CDR3 protein: CASGLGTGGKQETQYF; D gene: TRBD1; V gene: TRBV12-5; clone size: .; J gene: TRBJ2-5
CDR3 DNA: TGTGCCAGCAGTTTACATAATTCGCAGCCCCAGCATTTT; CDR3 protein: CASSLHNSQPQHF; D gene: .; V gene: TRBV12-3/TRBV12-4; clone size: medium-sized; J gene: TRBJ1-5
CDR3 DNA: TGTGCCACAACCGGTTGGGTCTATGGAAACACCATATATTTT; CDR3 protein: CATTGWVYGNTIYF; D gene: .; V gene: TRBV24-1; clone size: few; J gene: TRBJ1-3
CDR3 DNA: TGTGCCAGCAGCTTAATGGGCAGGGGGACTGAAGCTTTCTTT; CDR3 protein: CASSLMGRGTEAFF; D gene: TRBD1; V gene: TRBV7-2; clone size: many; J gene: TRBJ1-1
CDR3 DNA: TGCAGTGCCTCTATCGGGGCTAGCGACTACGAGCAGTACTTC; CDR3 protein: CSASIGASDYEQYF; D gene: .; V gene: TRBV20-1; clone size: .; J gene: TRBJ2-7
CDR3 DNA: TGCGCCAGCAGCTTGGGCCACGACAAGAGCACTGAAGCTTTCTTT; CDR3 protein: CASSLGHDKSTEAFF; D gene: .; V gene: TRBV5-1; clone size: .; J gene: TRBJ1-1
CDR3 DNA: TGTGCCTCCCGACCCGGGGAAGCCTGGAGGCACACTGAAGCTTTCTTT; CDR3 protein: CASRPGEAWRHTEAFF; D gene: .; V gene: TRBV12-3/TRBV12-4; clone size: .; J gene: TRBJ1-1
CDR3 DNA: TGTGCCAGCAGTCCCCTACAGGGGTCGAATGGCTACACCTTC; CDR3 protein: CASSPLQGSNGYTF; D gene: TRBD1; V gene: TRBV12-3/TRBV12-4; clone size: medium-sized; J gene: TRBJ1-2
CDR3 DNA: TGTGCCAGTGTTCCCACGGCAGGGGGCGTGAAGGGGTATGGCTACACCTTC; CDR3 protein: CASVPTAGGVKGYGYTF; D gene: TRBD1; V gene: TRBV19; clone size: many; J gene: TRBJ1-2
CDR3 DNA: TGTGCCAGCAGCTTGTACAACCAAGAGACCCAGTACTTC; CDR3 protein: CASSLYNQETQYF; D gene: .; V gene: TRBV5-8; clone size: many; J gene: TRBJ2-5
CDR3 DNA: TGTGCCAGCAGTGAAGGACTAGAGTCCTACGAGCAGTACTTC; CDR3 protein: CASSEGLESYEQYF; D gene: TRBD2; V gene: TRBV25-1; clone size: medium-sized; J gene: TRBJ2-7
CDR3 DNA: TGTGCCAGCAGCTTAGTATCGTGGAGGACGTTACGTTTGTTAGGCACCGGGGAGCTGTTTTTT; CDR3 protein: CASSLVSWRTLRLLGTGELFF; D gene: .; V gene: TRBV11-2; clone size: many; J gene: TRBJ2-2
CDR3 DNA: TGTGCCAGCAGCGTGGTCCATGGGGCGCCGAACACTGAAGCTTTCTTT; CDR3 protein: CASSVVHGAPNTEAFF; D gene: .; V gene: TRBV9; clone size: .; J gene: TRBJ1-1
CDR3 DNA: TGTGCCAGCAGTTCCGGTTACAAGGGAATCTACGAGCAGTACTTC; CDR3 protein: CASSSGYKGIYEQYF; D gene: .; V gene: TRBV12-3/TRBV12-4; clone size: medium-sized; J gene: TRBJ2-7
CDR3 DNA: TGTGCCAGCAGGAACAGCGGGTCCGAAGCTTTCTTT; CDR3 protein: CASRNSGSEAFF; D gene: .; V gene: TRBV6-1; clone size: few; J gene: TRBJ1-1
CDR3 DNA: TGTGCCAGCAGTGCAGGAAAGGAGACCCAGTACTTC; CDR3 protein: CASSAGKETQYF; D gene: .; V gene: TRBV2; clone size: few; J gene: TRBJ2-5
CDR3 DNA: TGTGCCTGGAGTGCTGTCCCTAGCTCCTACGAGCAGTACTTC; CDR3 protein: CAWSAVPSSYEQYF; D gene: .; V gene: TRBV30; clone size: .; J gene: TRBJ2-7
CDR3 DNA: TGCAGCGTTGATGGGGGCCTTATCAGCACAGATACGCAGTATTTT; CDR3 protein: CSVDGGLISTDTQYF; D gene: .; V gene: TRBV29-1; clone size: many; J gene: TRBJ2-3
CDR3 DNA: TGTGCCACCAGCAGAAAAGGGAATCAGCCCCAGCATTTT; CDR3 protein: CATSRKGNQPQHF; D gene: .; V gene: TRBV15; clone size: many; J gene: TRBJ1-5
CDR3 DNA: TGTGCCAGTACCCAGCTAACAGGGACAGGGACTGGCTACACCTTC; CDR3 protein: CASTQLTGTGTGYTF; D gene: TRBD1; V gene: TRBV19; clone size: .; J gene: TRBJ1-2
CDR3 DNA: TGTGCCAGCAGCTTAGATACAGGGGGCGGGACTGAAGCTTTCTTT; CDR3 protein: CASSLDTGGGTEAFF; D gene: TRBD1; V gene: TRBV11-2; clone size: many; J gene: TRBJ1-1
CDR3 DNA: TGTGCCACCATCAGAGATAGTCCCGAGACCCAGTACTTC; CDR3 protein: CATIRDSPETQYF; D gene: .; V gene: TRBV15; clone size: .; J gene: TRBJ2-5
CDR3 DNA: TGTGCCATCAGTGACAGGGACAGGGAGACCTACGAGCAGTACTTC; CDR3 protein: CAISDRDRETYEQYF; D gene: TRBD1; V gene: TRBV10-3; clone size: many; J gene: TRBJ2-7
CDR3 DNA: TGTGCCAGCAGTGAAGCCGGGACAGGGGTCTACGAGCAGTACTTC; CDR3 protein: CASSEAGTGVYEQYF; D gene: TRBD1; V gene: TRBV6-1; clone size: medium-sized; J gene: TRBJ2-7
CDR3 DNA: TGCAGTGCTAGGGTTTTAGGTGAAGATGGCTACACCTTC; CDR3 protein: CSARVLGEDGYTF; D gene: .; V gene: TRBV20-1; clone size: many; J gene: TRBJ1-2
CDR3 DNA: TGCAGTTCCCGGACAAACCCGAACACTGAAGCTTTCTTT; CDR3 protein: CSSRTNPNTEAFF; D gene: .; V gene: TRBV20-1; clone size: .; J gene: TRBJ1-1
CDR3 DNA: TGTGCCAGTAGTCAGGGACTAGCGGGAGCTACGCAGTATTTT; CDR3 protein: CASSQGLAGATQYF; D gene: TRBD2; V gene: TRBV19; clone size: few; J gene: TRBJ2-3
CDR3 DNA: TGTGCCAGCAGGACAGGGTCAAACACCGGGGAGCTGTTTTTT; CDR3 protein: CASRTGSNTGELFF; D gene: TRBD1; V gene: TRBV28; clone size: many; J gene: TRBJ2-2
CDR3 DNA: TGTGCCAGCTCAAAAAGTGAGGGGGGCAATCAGCCCCAGCATTTT; CDR3 protein: CASSKSEGGNQPQHF; D gene: .; V gene: TRBV18; clone size: .; J gene: TRBJ1-5
CDR3 DNA: TGTGCCAGCAGCTTACAGGCAGGGGGCGTCGAGCAGTACTTC; CDR3 protein: CASSLQAGGVEQYF; D gene: TRBD1; V gene: TRBV7-3; clone size: many; J gene: TRBJ2-7
CDR3 DNA: TGTTCCAGCAGCTTACCCCTAGCGGGGGGGGGCCAGGGAGAGACCCAGTACTTC; CDR3 protein: CSSSLPLAGGGQGETQYF; D gene: TRBD2; V gene: TRBV7-2; clone size: .; J gene: TRBJ2-5
CDR3 DNA: TGTGCCAGCAGCCAAGGGACAGCGAACACCGGGGAGCTGTTTTTT; CDR3 protein: CASSQGTANTGELFF; D gene: TRBD1; V gene: TRBV11-3; clone size: many; J gene: TRBJ2-2
CDR3 DNA: TGCAGTGCTAGAGATAGGGGTGGACGACGTGGCGGACACTACAATGAGCAGTTCTTC; CDR3 protein: CSARDRGGRRGGHYNEQFF; D gene: .; V gene: TRBV20-1; clone size: .; J gene: TRBJ2-1
CDR3 DNA: TGCGCCAGCAGCTTTGCTAGTGGAAGCACAGATACGCAGTATTTT; CDR3 protein: CASSFASGSTDTQYF; D gene: .; V gene: TRBV5-1; clone size: .; J gene: TRBJ2-3
CDR3 DNA: TGTGCCAGCATGGAGGGGGGGACTCAGCCCCAGCATTTT; CDR3 protein: CASMEGGTQPQHF; D gene: .; V gene: TRBV28; clone size: few; J gene: TRBJ1-5
CDR3 DNA: TGTGCCAGCAGTTACGTCGGGACTGAAGCTTTCTTT; CDR3 protein: CASSYVGTEAFF; D gene: .; V gene: TRBV6-2/TRBV6-3; clone size: few; J gene: TRBJ1-1
CDR3 DNA: TGTGCCAGCAGTGAGGAGACAGCTAAATACACCTTC; CDR3 protein: CASSEETAKYTF; D gene: .; V gene: TRBV2; clone size: many; J gene: TRBJ1-2